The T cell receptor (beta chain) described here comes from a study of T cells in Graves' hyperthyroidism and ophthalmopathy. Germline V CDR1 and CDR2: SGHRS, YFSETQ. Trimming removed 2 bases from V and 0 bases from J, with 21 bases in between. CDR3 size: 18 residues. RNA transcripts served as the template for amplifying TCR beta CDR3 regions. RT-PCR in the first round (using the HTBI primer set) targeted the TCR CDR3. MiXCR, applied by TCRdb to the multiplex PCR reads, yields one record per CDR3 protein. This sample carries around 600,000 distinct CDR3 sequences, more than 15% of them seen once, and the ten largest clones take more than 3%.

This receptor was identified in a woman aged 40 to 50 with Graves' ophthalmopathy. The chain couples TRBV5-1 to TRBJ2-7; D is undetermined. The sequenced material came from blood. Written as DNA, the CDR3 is TGCGCCAGCAGCTTCTCCCTTTCCGACACTCAGAGCTCCTACGAGCAGTACTTC. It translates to CASSFSLSDTQSSYEQYF.